Below, 27 T cell receptor beta chains from the same sample are listed, as sequenced in a study of T cells expressing NK-cell markers. TCRdb re-called the 5' RACE reads and shows each CDR3 protein once, DNA omitted. This repertoire includes around 380,000 distinct CDR3 sequences. Material for sequencing was blood T cells: a sorted CD56 or NKG2C T cell subset, CD4+ or CD8+ T cells, or bulk PBMC T cells (not recorded which). These receptors originate from a woman aged 45-59 years in good health.

This sequence joins TRBV12-3 or TRBV12-4 and TRBJ2-3; with no DNA, the TCRdb D assignment of TRBD1 cannot be verified. The CDR3 spans 14 residues. CDR3 protein: CASSFGQVRNTQYF.

V gene TRBV12-5 combines with J gene TRBJ2-1. The CDR3 is 14 residues long. Germline CDR1 is LGHNT and CDR2 is FRNRAP. The CDR3 loop reads CASALGRDKNEQFF.

The chain combines TRBV2 with TRBJ2-1; TCRdb designates TRBD1, a call that cannot be tested without DNA. The CDR3 contains 12 residues. The V gene's germline CDR1 is SNHLY and CDR2 FYNNEI. This CDR3 reads CASSERVSLKFF.

The rearrangement uses TRBV12-3 or TRBV12-4 and TRBJ1-5; the TCRdb D gene call, TRBD1, has no DNA to confirm it. The CDR3 contains 15 residues. The CDR3 sequence: CASSWGTVISAAQHF.

V is TRBV25-1 and J is TRBJ1-1; lacking DNA, the TRBD1 call made by TCRdb goes unchecked. Germline CDR1 reads MGHDK; CDR2 reads SYGVNS. The CDR3 has 14 residues. The CDR3 sequence is CASSHKLGQAEAFF.

V and J are TRBV7-8 and TRBJ2-1; checking the TCRdb D call of TRBD2 is not possible without DNA. Germline-derived CDR1 and CDR2 are SGHVS and FQNEAQ. This CDR3 is 18 amino acids long. The CDR3 protein is CASSLPRLAGEAYNEQFF.

The chain has TRBV5-5 and TRBJ2-1; the TCRdb call, TRBD2, lacks DNA for checking. Germline lookup yields CDR1 SGHKS and CDR2 YYEKEE (reference sequence). The CDR3 consists of 15 residues. The chain's CDR3 is CASTSPGTSRDEQFF. The variable domain in full, completed from reference TRBV5-5 and TRBJ2-1, reads DAGVTQSPTHLIKTRGQQVTLRCSPISGHKSVSWYQQVLGQGPQFIFQYYEKEERGRGNFPDRFSARQFPNYSSELNVNALLLGDSALYLCASTSPGTSRDEQFFGPGTRLTVL.

This chain joins TRBV7-8 and TRBJ1-5; TCRdb's D call, TRBD1, is unchecked because there is no DNA. Per germline, CDR1 SGHVS and CDR2 FQNEAQ. CDR3 length: 15 amino acids. CDR3 sequence reads: CASSPGQGGGQPQHF.

This chain uses TRBV6-2 or TRBV6-3 with TRBJ1-2; TCRdb names TRBD1, which stays unverified in the absence of DNA. This CDR3 comprises 15 residues. Germline loops: CDR1 MNHEY, CDR2 SVGEGT. CDR3 residues: CASSYSDRGGYGYTF.

The J gene is TRBJ2-7, the V gene TRBV27; as DNA is missing, the TRBD1 call by TCRdb cannot be tested. Germline CDR1 and CDR2: MNHEY and SMNVEV (reference sequence). CDR3 size: 17 residues. The CDR3 loop is CASSYIAWTGGKSEQYF.

The chain carries TRBV12-3 or TRBV12-4 and TRBJ2-2; TCRdb proposes TRBD1, but this gene call is untestable without DNA. The CDR3 has 14 amino acids. The CDR3: CASTPAGDMRELFF.

This chain links TRBV4-2 with TRBJ2-1; TCRdb's D call, TRBD2, is unchecked because there is no DNA. The CDR3 loop spans 16 amino acids. Germline V gene sequence: CDR1 LGHNA, CDR2 YNFKEQ. The CDR3 loop reads CASSQDNPREGDEQFF.

J is TRBJ1-2 and V is TRBV12-3 or TRBV12-4; TCRdb gives TRBD1 as the D gene, but with no DNA this cannot be confirmed. There are 13 residues in the CDR3. CDR3 sequence: CASSWTGGSGYTF.

V gene TRBV20-1 combines with J gene TRBJ2-2; the TRBD2 assignment by TCRdb is unverifiable without DNA. The CDR3 is 13 amino acids. The germline gives CDR1 DFQATT, CDR2 SNEGSKA (reference sequence). This CDR3 reads CSASGSGRGELFF.

The rearrangement links TRBV12-3 or TRBV12-4 to TRBJ2-7. The CDR3 contains 12 residues. The CDR3 reads CASSSRAHEQYF.

The V call is TRBV5-1, the J call TRBJ1-1; absent DNA, TCRdb's TRBD1 call cannot be checked. The CDR3 extends over 13 amino acids. Germline V lookup: CDR1 SGHRS, CDR2 YFSETQ. The CDR3 spells CASSSTGTAEAFF.

This chain uses TRBV19 with TRBJ1-1; there is no DNA to check the TCRdb D call of TRBD1. CDR1 and CDR2 (germline): LNHDA, SQIVND (reference sequence). The CDR3 has 13 residues. This chain's CDR3 is CASSYLGATEAFF.

The V call is TRBV3-1, the J call TRBJ2-2; lacking DNA, the TRBD1 call made by TCRdb goes unchecked. From germline, CDR1 is LGHDT and CDR2 YNNKEL (reference sequence). The CDR3 has 15 residues. CDR3: CASSRPGRTTGELFF.

The rearrangement links TRBV6-5 to TRBJ2-7; TCRdb outputs TRBD1, but without DNA this stays unchecked. Germline V gene lookup returns CDR1 MNHEY and CDR2 SVGAGI. The CDR3 covers 13 residues. CDR3 protein: CASTSGQGYEQYF.

V and J are TRBV4-1 and TRBJ1-2; the D call of TRBD1 rests on TCRdb alone, since no DNA is present to check it. The CDR3 has 17 residues. Looked up from germline, CDR1 is MGHRA and CDR2 is YSYEKL. CDR3 sequence reads: CASSQGGQGTRKYGYTF.

Here the CDR3 reads CSAGGLAGEGAQYF. V usage is TRBV20-1 and J usage is TRBJ2-5; the TCRdb D gene call, TRBD2, has no DNA to confirm it. The CDR3 is made up of 14 amino acids. Germline lookup yields CDR1 DFQATT and CDR2 SNEGSKA (reference sequence).

V is TRBV12-3 or TRBV12-4 and J is TRBJ2-7; TCRdb returns TRBD1, unconfirmable since there is no DNA. The CDR3 extends over 14 amino acids. The CDR3 spells CASSSFGGRDEQYF.

The chain links TRBV30 to TRBJ1-5. The CDR3 is made up of 13 amino acids. Germline V CDR1 and CDR2: GTSNPN, SVGIG (reference sequence). The CDR3 sequence: CAWNLERNQPQHF.

The chain uses TRBV12-3 or TRBV12-4 and TRBJ2-3. The CDR3 extends over 13 amino acids. CDR3 sequence: CASSLVVTDTQYF.

The chain is built from TRBV29-1 and TRBJ2-3. CDR3 length: 16 amino acids. Germline CDR1 reads SQVTM; CDR2 reads ANQGSEA. The CDR3 sequence is CSVDLSRQASTDTQYF.

The chain employs TRBV11-3 and TRBJ1-2. Germline loops: CDR1 SGHNT, CDR2 YENEEA. This CDR3 has 12 residues. The chain's CDR3 is CASSRARDGYTF.

The rearrangement joins TRBV5-1 to TRBJ1-1; TCRdb proposes TRBD1, but this gene call is untestable without DNA. The CDR3 sequence is 13 residues long. Germline V CDR1 and CDR2: SGHRS, YFSETQ. CDR3 residues: CASNWGQSTEAFF.